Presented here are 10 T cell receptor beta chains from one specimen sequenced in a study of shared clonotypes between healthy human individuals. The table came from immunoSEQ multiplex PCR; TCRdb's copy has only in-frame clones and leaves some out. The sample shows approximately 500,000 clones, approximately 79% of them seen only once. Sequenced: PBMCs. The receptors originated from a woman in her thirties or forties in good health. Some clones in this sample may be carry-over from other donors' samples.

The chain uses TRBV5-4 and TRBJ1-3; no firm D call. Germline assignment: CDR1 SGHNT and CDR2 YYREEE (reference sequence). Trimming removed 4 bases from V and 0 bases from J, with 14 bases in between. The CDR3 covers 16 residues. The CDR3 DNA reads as TGTGCCAGCAGCCTGGAGAGGTCTGGCTCTGGAAACACCATATATTTT. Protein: CASSLERSGSGNTIYF.

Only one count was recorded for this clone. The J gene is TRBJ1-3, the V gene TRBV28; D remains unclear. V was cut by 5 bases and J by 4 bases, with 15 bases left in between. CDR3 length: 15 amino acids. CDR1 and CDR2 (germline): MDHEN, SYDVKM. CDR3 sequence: CASSPGGILGNTIYF. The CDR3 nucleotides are TGTGCCAGCAGTCCCGGAGGGATTCTAGGAAACACCATATATTTT.

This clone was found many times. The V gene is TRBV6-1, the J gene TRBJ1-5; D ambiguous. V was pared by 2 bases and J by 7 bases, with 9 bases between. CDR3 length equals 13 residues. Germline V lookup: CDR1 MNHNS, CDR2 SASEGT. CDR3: CASSERSVQPQHF. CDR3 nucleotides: TGTGCCAGCAGTGAAAGGTCAGTACAGCCCCAGCATTTT.

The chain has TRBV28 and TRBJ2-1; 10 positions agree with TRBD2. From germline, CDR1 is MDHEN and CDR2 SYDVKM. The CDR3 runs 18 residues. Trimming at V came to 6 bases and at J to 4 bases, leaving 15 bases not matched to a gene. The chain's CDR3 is CASSNPHKAGGRYNEQFF. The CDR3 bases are TGTGCCAGCAGCAATCCTCACAAAGCGGGAGGGAGATACAATGAGCAGTTCTTC.

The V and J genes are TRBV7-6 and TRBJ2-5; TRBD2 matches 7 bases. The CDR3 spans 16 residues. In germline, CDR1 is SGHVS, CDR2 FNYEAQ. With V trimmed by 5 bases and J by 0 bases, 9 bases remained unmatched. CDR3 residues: CASSPASGVYQETQYF. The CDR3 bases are TGTGCCAGCAGCCCCGCTAGCGGTGTGTACCAAGAGACCCAGTACTTC.

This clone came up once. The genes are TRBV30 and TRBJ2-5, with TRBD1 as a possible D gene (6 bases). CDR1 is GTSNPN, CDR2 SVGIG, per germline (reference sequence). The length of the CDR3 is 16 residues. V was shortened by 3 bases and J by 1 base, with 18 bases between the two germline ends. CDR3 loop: CAWSASPGHIQETQYF. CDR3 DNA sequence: TGTGCCTGGAGCGCATCCCCGGGACACATCCAAGAGACCCAGTACTTC.

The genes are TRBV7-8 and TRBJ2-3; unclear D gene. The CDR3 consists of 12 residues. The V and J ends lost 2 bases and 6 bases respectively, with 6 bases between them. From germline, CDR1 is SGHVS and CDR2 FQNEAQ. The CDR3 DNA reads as TGTGCCAGCAGCTTACGGGCGGATACGCAGTATTTT. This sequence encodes CASSLRADTQYF.

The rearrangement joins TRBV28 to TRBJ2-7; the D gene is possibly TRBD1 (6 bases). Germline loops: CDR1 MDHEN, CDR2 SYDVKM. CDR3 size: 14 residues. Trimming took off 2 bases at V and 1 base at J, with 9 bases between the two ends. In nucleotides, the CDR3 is TGTGCCAGCAGTTTACCGGACAGATCCTACGAGCAGTACTTC. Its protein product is CASSLPDRSYEQYF.

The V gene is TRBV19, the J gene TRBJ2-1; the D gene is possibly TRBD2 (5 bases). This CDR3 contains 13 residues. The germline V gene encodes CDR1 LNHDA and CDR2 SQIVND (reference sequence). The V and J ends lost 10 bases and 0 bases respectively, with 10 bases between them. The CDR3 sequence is CATSAASYNEQFF. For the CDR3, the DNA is TGTGCCACTTCAGCGGCCTCCTACAATGAGCAGTTCTTC.

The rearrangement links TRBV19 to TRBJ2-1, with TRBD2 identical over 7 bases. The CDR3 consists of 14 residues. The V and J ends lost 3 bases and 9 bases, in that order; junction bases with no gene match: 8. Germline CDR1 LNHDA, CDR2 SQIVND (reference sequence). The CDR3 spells CASSIYTSVLEQFF. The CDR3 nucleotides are TGTGCCAGTAGTATTTATACTAGCGTTCTTGAGCAGTTCTTC.